These T cell receptor beta chains were read from a single sample in a study of blood T cell repertoires in COVID-19. This table comes from immunoSEQ multiplex PCR, and its TCRdb copy is limited to in-frame clones, with some not included. This table holds about 130,000 clones, around four fifths found once. The source material was peripheral blood. Source of these receptors: a human donor in a cohort sampled during active COVID-19. Both conserved end residues are part of each CDR3. A D gene is named only where the DNA matches it firmly. Some rows have no size entry. The others give once, few or many, or a class for an expanded clone.

size | D | J | V | CDR3 | DNA
NA | NA | TRBJ2-5 | TRBV5-1 | CASSLEAGVKTQYF | TGCGCCAGCAGCTTGGAAGCAGGGGTGAAGACCCAGTACTTC
NA | NA | TRBJ2-3 | TRBV7-2 | CASSLVHSTDTQYF | TGTGCCAGCAGCTTAGTGCACTCCACAGATACGCAGTATTTT
NA | NA | TRBJ2-3 | TRBV6-5 | CASRRASSTDTQYF | TGTGCCAGCCGAAGAGCTTCCAGCACAGATACGCAGTATTTT
NA | TRBD1 | TRBJ2-1 | TRBV7-9 | CASSHDRGNEQFF | TGTGCCAGCAGCCATGACAGGGGGAATGAGCAGTTCTTC
once | NA | TRBJ1-5 | TRBV6-4 | CASSRQYSNQPQHF | TGTGCCAGCAGTCGACAATATAGCAATCAGCCCCAGCATTTT
NA | TRBD1 | TRBJ2-2 | TRBV5-1 | CASSWKMMDRVNTGELFF | TGCGCCAGCAGCTGGAAAATGATGGACAGGGTCAACACCGGGGAGCTGTTTTTT
NA | NA | TRBJ2-7 | TRBV5-6 | CASSLSPSEQYF | TGTGCCAGCAGCTTATCCCCCTCCGAGCAGTACTTC
NA | NA | TRBJ1-2 | TRBV6-5 | CASSYGAALGYTF | TGTGCCAGCAGTTACGGGGCCGCACTTGGCTACACCTTC
NA | TRBD1 | TRBJ1-1 | TRBV3-1/TRBV3-2 | CASSDQGGNTEAFF | TGTGCCAGCAGCGACCAGGGGGGAAACACTGAAGCTTTCTTT
NA | TRBD1 | TRBJ1-5 | TRBV5-1 | CASSLGDRGQPQHF | TGCGCCAGCAGCTTGGGGGACAGGGGTCAGCCCCAGCATTTT
few | NA | TRBJ2-1 | TRBV18 | CASSTGDEQFF | TGTGCCAGCTCAACGGGGGATGAGCAGTTCTTC
NA | TRBD2 | TRBJ2-3 | TRBV3-1/TRBV3-2 | CASSPPGGLAGPDTQYF | TGTGCCAGCAGCCCGCCGGGGGGACTAGCGGGTCCAGATACGCAGTATTTT
NA | NA | TRBJ1-2 | TRBV6-5 | CASSPTSSNYGYTF | TGTGCCAGCAGCCCCACAAGTTCTAACTATGGCTACACCTTC
NA | NA | TRBJ2-7 | TRBV14 | CASSQEQGFYEQYF | TGTGCCAGCAGCCAAGAGCAGGGCTTCTACGAGCAGTACTTC
once | NA | TRBJ1-6 | TRBV28 | CASIVTGSSYNSPLHF | TGTGCCAGCATCGTGACCGGGAGCTCCTATAATTCACCCCTCCACTTT
NA | TRBD2 | TRBJ2-3 | TRBV5-1 | CASSLVGEGDTQYF | TGCGCCAGCAGCTTGGTCGGGGAGGGGGATACGCAGTATTTT
NA | NA | TRBJ1-5 | TRBV5-5 | CASSTLGGDSNQPQHF | TGTGCCAGCAGCACCTTGGGGGGTGATAGCAATCAGCCCCAGCATTTT
NA | NA | TRBJ2-1 | TRBV5-1 | CASQTGHEQFF | TGCGCCAGCCAGACAGGCCATGAGCAGTTCTTC
once | NA | TRBJ2-7 | TRBV18 | CASSPTTLLEQYF | TGTGCCAGCTCACCAACGACACTCCTCGAGCAGTACTTC
once | TRBD1 | TRBJ1-2 | TRBV5-1 | CASRRDQGAYGYTF | TGCGCCAGTCGGAGGGACCAGGGGGCGTATGGCTACACCTTC
NA | NA | TRBJ1-2 | TRBV5-5 | CASSLLSRGFGGYTF | TGTGCCAGCAGCTTATTGAGCAGGGGCTTTGGTGGCTACACCTTC
NA | NA | TRBJ2-5 | TRBV11-2 | CASSLAGGPGETQYF | TGTGCCAGCAGCTTAGCGGGGGGCCCGGGGGAGACCCAGTACTTC
NA | NA | TRBJ1-5 | TRBV11-2 | CASSLEARGHNQPQHF | TGTGCCAGCAGCTTAGAGGCGCGGGGCCACAATCAGCCCCAGCATTTT
NA | TRBD2 | TRBJ2-1 | TRBV19 | CASSIGTSGGNEQFF | TGTGCCAGTAGTATCGGGACTAGCGGGGGAAATGAGCAGTTCTTC
NA | NA | TRBJ2-5 | TRBV6-5 | CASSPGPRGQETQYF | TGTGCCAGCAGCCCCGGACCCCGGGGCCAAGAGACCCAGTACTTC